One sample yielded the 14 T cell receptor beta chains listed below, sequenced in a study of glioma-infiltrating T cells. The iRepertoire nested amplicon-rescue multiplex PCR amplified TCR alpha and beta CDR3s from RNA. TCRdb used MiXCR to reprocess the multiplex PCR reads, holding one entry per CDR3 protein. The profile shows 150,000 to 200,000 distinct CDR3 sequences, about 32% of them singletons. The sequenced material came from glioma tissue, nonneoplastic brain tissue, or PBMCs (not recorded which). Every receptor here comes from a human donor with low-grade glioma or glioblastoma, undergoing nonglioma brain surgery, or in good health (not recorded which).

As for this clonotype: Because the CDR3 is missing its conserved closing phenylalanine or tryptophan, this is likely a read error. The chain combines TRBV11-2 with TRBJ2-7; 9 bases align to TRBD2. Trimming took 0 bases from V and 3 from J; bases not matched to a gene: 6. Germline V gives CDR1 SGHAT, CDR2 FQNNGV. The CDR3 loop spans 16 amino acids. The CDR3 here is CASSLEAGGPLYEQYL. Written as DNA, the CDR3 is TGTGCCAGCAGCTTAGAGGCGGGAGGGCCGCTCTACGAGCAGTACTTA.

This clonotype was recorded at least ten times. A much larger clone is a single base away; this may be a read error. The CDR3 here is CSARVGFSSRNKQFF. The DNA of the CDR3 is TGCAGTGCTAGAGTGGGCTTCTCTAGCAGGAATAAGCAGTTCTTC. The chain joins TRBV20-1 to TRBJ2-1, with D possibly TRBD2 on 5 matching bases. The V end was cut by 1 base, the J end by 11 bases, with 21 bases between. The germline CDR1 and CDR2 sequences are DFQATT and SNEGSKA (reference sequence). The CDR3 totals 15 residues.

V gene TRBV12-3 or TRBV12-4 combines with J gene TRBJ1-2, with 12 bases matching TRBD1. V dropped 6 bases and J dropped 4; count of bases not matched to a gene: 9. The CDR3 totals 16 residues. DNA of the CDR3: TGTGCCAGCAGCTCCCCGGGACAGGGGGCCCTCTATGGCTACACCTTC. It is translated as CASSSPGQGALYGYTF.

This clonotype was counted many times. This sequence joins TRBV20-1 and TRBJ2-1; D is uncertain. Germline V gives CDR1 DFQATT, CDR2 SNEGSKA (reference sequence). This CDR3 has 15 amino acids. Trimming pared 0 bases from V and 2 bases from J, leaving 11 bases between. In DNA, the CDR3 is TGCAGTGCTAGAGACGTGGCCAGCCCCTACAATGAGCAGTTCTTC. Translating gives CSARDVASPYNEQFF.

Many counts were recorded for this clonotype. The chain employs TRBV7-9 and TRBJ2-2; maybe TRBD1 (5 bases). V gave up 7 bases and J gave up 3 bases, with 15 bases separating them. The CDR3 contains 15 residues. CDR1 is SEHNR and CDR2 is FQNEAQ in the germline V gene (reference sequence). Here the CDR3 reads CASTIPGAYTGELFF. DNA of the CDR3: TGTGCCAGCACTATACCTGGGGCATACACCGGGGAGCTGTTTTTT.

The chain is built from TRBV3-1 and TRBJ1-3, with 7 bases that match TRBD1. Germline values: CDR1 LGHDT, CDR2 YNNKEL (reference sequence). This CDR3 contains 14 residues. Trimming cost V 4 bases and J 3 bases; bases outside gene matches: 3. CDR3 bases: TGTGCCAGCAGCCCACGGGACAGTGGAAACACCATATATTTT. Translating gives CASSPRDSGNTIYF.

The V gene is TRBV6-2 or TRBV6-3, the J gene TRBJ1-3; D uncertain. CDR1 MNHEY and CDR2 SVGEGT come from the germline V gene. CDR3 length: 16 residues. Trimming left V 3 bases short and J 3 bases short, with 15 bases between. CDR3 residues: CASSYEGLSYGNTIYF. The CDR3 DNA follows: TGTGCCAGCAGTTATGAGGGTCTAAGCTATGGAAACACCATATATTTT.

This clonotype was observed at least ten times. The gene calls are TRBV6-1 and TRBJ2-1; tentatively, D is TRBD1 (5 bases). Deletions cut 10 bases from V and 0 bases from J, with 10 bases between. CDR3 length equals 13 residues. Looked up from germline, CDR1 is MNHNS and CDR2 is SASEGT. Written as DNA, the CDR3 is TGTGCCACCGGACAACGCTCCTACAATGAGCAGTTCTTC. Amino acid sequence: CATGQRSYNEQFF.

This clonotype has at least ten counts. The V gene is TRBV12-3 or TRBV12-4, the J gene TRBJ2-5; no clear D gene. The CDR3 loop spans 11 amino acids. The ends were cut back, 6 bases at V and 5 bases at J, with 7 bases in the middle. CDR3 bases: TGTGCCAGCAGGTCAGGCGAGACCCAGTACTTC. This encodes CASRSGETQYF.

The V call is TRBV5-4, the J call TRBJ1-2; a weak D match, TRBD1 (6 bases). The CDR3 is 14 amino acids. Deletions cut 6 bases from V and 1 base from J, with 13 bases between. Looked up from germline, CDR1 is SGHNT and CDR2 is YYREEE (reference sequence). CDR3: CASTPQGSNYGYTF. The DNA of the CDR3 is TGTGCCAGCACACCCCAGGGGAGTAACTATGGCTACACCTTC.

This CDR3 reads CASKGQAYNEKLFF. The CDR3 nucleotides are TGTGCCAGTAAGGGGCAGGCCTATAATGAAAAACTGTTTTTT. The J gene is TRBJ1-4, the V gene TRBV19; the D gene is possibly TRBD1 (5 bases). Trimming removed 7 bases at V and 4 bases at J, with 13 bases between. CDR3 size: 14 residues. CDR1 is LNHDA, CDR2 SQIVND, per germline (reference sequence).

This clonotype appeared many times. The V call is TRBV2, the J call TRBJ2-3; 10 bases agree with TRBD2. The CDR3 sequence is 14 residues long. Germline V gene lookup returns CDR1 SNHLY and CDR2 FYNNEI. The junction had 5 bases not matched to a gene; V was cut back by 8 bases and J by 3 bases. CDR3 in amino acids: CASSSGSATDTQYF. The CDR3, as DNA: TGTGCCAGCTCTAGCGGGAGTGCGACAGATACGCAGTATTTT.

Ten or more counts support this clonotype. The rearrangement uses TRBV27 and TRBJ1-5; 7 positions match TRBD1. Germline V lookup: CDR1 MNHEY, CDR2 SMNVEV (reference sequence). The CDR3 is 13 amino acids. V was clipped by 5 bases and J by 9 bases; unmatched bases: 7. Written as DNA, the CDR3 is TGTGCCAGCAGTGGACAGGCCCAGCGGCCCCAGCATTTT. Translation: CASSGQAQRPQHF.

Worth noting for this clonotype: Because the CDR3 is missing its conserved closing phenylalanine or tryptophan, this is likely a read error. V is TRBV4-2 and J is TRBJ1-3; no clear D gene. Germline V gives CDR1 LGHNA, CDR2 YNFKEQ. V was shortened by 2 bases and J by 6 bases, with 8 bases between the two germline ends. This CDR3 has 13 residues. In DNA form, the CDR3 reads TGTGCCAGCAGCCAATATTTAGAAAACACCATATATCTT. Its protein is CASSQYLENTIYL.